This TCR beta chain was obtained from a study of T cells in Graves' hyperthyroidism and ophthalmopathy. Points from the study as a whole: A 13 V-J signature model discriminated ophthalmopathy versus stable hyperthyroidism. Most thyroid clonotypes expanded above 0.001 were also detected in blood.

The CDR3 contains 14 residues. V was pared by 2 bases and J by 4 bases, with 11 bases between. CDR1 and CDR2 from the germline V gene are SGHTA and FQGNSA. This clonotype came up many times. Antigen: not known. Using RNA transcripts as the source, TCR beta CDR3 regions were amplified. With the HTBI primer set, the TCR CDR3 went through a first round of RT-PCR. TCRdb used MiXCR to reprocess the multiplex PCR reads, holding one entry per CDR3 protein. The sample has about 720,000 distinct CDR3 sequences; around a sixth are singletons. The source is a woman between 50 and 59 years old with Graves' hyperthyroidism that later progressed to Graves' ophthalmopathy. The rearrangement joins TRBV7-2 to TRBJ1-1; D remains ambiguous. The sequenced sample consisted of blood. As DNA, the CDR3 is TGTGCCAGCAGCTTAAGAGCGGGTTTCACTGAAGCTTTCTTT. Protein product: CASSLRAGFTEAFF. Using reference TRBV7-2 and TRBJ1-1 for the parts outside the CDR3, the full variable domain is GAGVSQSPSNKVTEKGKDVELRCDPISGHTALYWYRQSLGQGLEFLIYFQGNSAPDKSGLPSDRFSAERTGGSVSTLTIQRTQQEDSAVYLCASSLRAGFTEAFFGQGTRLTVV.